The next 5 T cell receptor beta chains were all read from a single sample in a study of T cells of healthy individuals. TCRdb re-called the 5' RACE reads through MiXCR, storing one row per CDR3 protein. The sample lists approximately 58,000 distinct CDR3 sequences, under 15% seen once, with 15% to 20% in the top ten. All receptors come from a human donor in good health.

This clonotype has a count of ten or more. V and J are TRBV24-1 and TRBJ2-1, with unresolved D. The CDR3 is made up of 13 amino acids. CDR1 is KGHDR and CDR2 is SFDVKD in the germline V gene. Trimming stripped 4 bases from V and 1 base from J, with 4 bases between. The CDR3 DNA follows: TGTGCCACCAGTGACAGTTCCTACAATGAGCAGTTCTTC. Encoded protein: CATSDSSYNEQFF.

This clonotype was seen at least ten times. This chain connects TRBV5-1 to TRBJ2-5; 8 nucleotides match TRBD1. J lost 2 bases, V lost 0 bases, and 6 bases had no gene match. CDR1 SGHRS and CDR2 YFSETQ come from the germline V gene. The CDR3 runs 16 residues. CDR3: CASSLGQGSTQETQYF. The CDR3 DNA follows: TGCGCCAGCAGCTTGGGACAGGGGTCAACTCAAGAGACCCAGTACTTC.

This clonotype showed up many times. This chain links TRBV7-9 with TRBJ1-1, with TRBD1 as a possible D gene (6 bases). The CDR3 sequence is 14 residues long. Between the trimmed V and J ends, which lost 4 bases and 3 bases, there was a span of 12 bases. CDR1 and CDR2 from the germline V gene are SEHNR and FQNEAQ (reference sequence). The CDR3 DNA reads as TGTGCCAGCAGCTCACAGGGCCGGGACACTGAAGCTTTCTTT. Translating it yields CASSSQGRDTEAFF. The complete variable domain, with remaining parts taken from reference TRBV7-9 and TRBJ1-1, reads DTGVSQNPRHKITKRGQNVTFRCDPISEHNRLYWYRQTLGQGPEFLTYFQNEAQLEKSRLLSDRFSAERPKGSFSTLEIQRTEQGDSAMYLCASSSQGRDTEAFFGQGTRLTVV.

This clonotype was counted between two and nine times. The V call is TRBV11-2, the J call TRBJ2-5; D call uncertain. Deletions cut 0 bases from V and 7 bases from J, with 12 bases between. Germline V CDR1 and CDR2: SGHAT, FQNNGV. CDR3 size: 14 residues. The CDR3 sequence is CASSLDRSSWTQYF. The DNA for the CDR3 is TGTGCCAGCAGCTTAGATAGGAGTTCGTGGACCCAGTACTTC.

This clonotype turned up a few times. For the CDR3, the DNA is TGTGCCAGCAGCTTAGGATTCGTGAACACTGAAGCTTTCTTT. It codes for CASSLGFVNTEAFF. The V and J genes are TRBV7-2 and TRBJ1-1; D unclear. Germline CDR1 reads SGHTA; CDR2 reads FQGNSA. Trimming left V 1 base short and J 0 bases short, with 6 bases between. The CDR3 runs to 14 residues.